These 18 T cell receptor beta chains were sequenced from one sample in a study of cytomegalovirus exposure and HLA in healthy donors. The PCR was carried out with 60 Vbeta primers and 13 Jbeta primers. TCRdb's copy holds only in-frame clones and misses some; the assay was immunoSEQ multiplex PCR. The sample contains about 62,000 clones, roughly 75% of which appear only once. The specimen was PBMCs. The receptors shown here come from a woman in her 30s in good health and CMV-seronegative.

This clone ranks as medium-sized (0.01 to 0.1%). The chain uses TRBV5-1 and TRBJ1-2; 9 bases fit TRBD1. V gave up 0 bases and J gave up 4 bases; unmatched junction bases: 7. CDR1 SGHRS and CDR2 YFSETQ come from the germline V gene. The CDR3 loop spans 16 amino acids. The CDR3 DNA reads TGCGCCAGCAGCTTGGGCCATCGGGACAGGGCCTATGGCTACACCTTC. Amino acid sequence: CASSLGHRDRAYGYTF.

This clone was seen more than once but under ten times. The chain combines TRBV18 with TRBJ1-3; D not certain. V was cut by 6 bases and J by 2 bases, with 20 bases left in between. The length of the CDR3 is 17 residues. CDR1 is KGHSH, CDR2 LQKENI, per germline. Written as DNA, the CDR3 is TGTGCCAGCTCCCCAACCCCGGACTTAACTCCTGGAAACACCATATATTTT. This encodes CASSPTPDLTPGNTIYF.

The genes are TRBV27 and TRBJ1-5; D unresolved. The CDR3 loop spans 14 amino acids. V was shortened by 6 bases and J by 0 bases, with 9 bases between the two germline ends. Germline V gene sequence: CDR1 MNHEY, CDR2 SMNVEV (reference sequence). Here the CDR3 DNA reads TGTGCCAGCAGGGCGGAAAATAGCAATCAGCCCCAGCATTTT. Amino acid sequence: CASRAENSNQPQHF.

The rearrangement uses TRBV28 and TRBJ1-2, with TRBD1 matching over 12 bases. The germline V gene encodes CDR1 MDHEN and CDR2 SYDVKM. J lost 8 bases, V lost 0 bases, and 10 bases had no gene match. This CDR3 spans 17 amino acids. The CDR3, as DNA: TGTGCCAGCAGTTTATGGGGACCGGGACAGGGGGCGAAGGGCTACACCTTC. Protein product: CASSLWGPGQGAKGYTF.

The V call is TRBV7-8, the J call TRBJ1-3; 10 bases align to TRBD1. The CDR3 runs 16 residues. The germline CDR1 and CDR2 sequences are SGHVS and FQNEAQ. V shed 2 bases and J 2 bases; nucleotides not matched to a gene: 3. Here the CDR3 reads CASSLSGQGTGNTIYF. In DNA form, the CDR3 reads TGTGCCAGCAGCTTATCGGGACAGGGGACTGGAAACACCATATATTTT.

V is TRBV9 and J is TRBJ2-3, with TRBD2 matching over 10 bases. Trimming cost V 3 bases and J 3 bases; bases outside gene matches: 4. This CDR3 contains 15 residues. The germline V gene has CDR1 SGDLS and CDR2 YYNGEE. The CDR3 spells CASSASGRVTDTQYF. CDR3 coding DNA: TGTGCCAGCAGCGCCAGCGGGAGGGTGACAGATACGCAGTATTTT.

This clone appeared once. The chain recombines TRBV30 with TRBJ2-5; 11 nucleotides agree with TRBD2. Germline V gives CDR1 GTSNPN, CDR2 SVGIG (reference sequence). V lost 0 bases to trimming and J lost 5 bases; unmatched junction nucleotides: 5. The CDR3 extends over 15 amino acids. Here the CDR3 reads CAWSVKTSGAETQYF. In DNA form, the CDR3 reads TGTGCCTGGAGTGTTAAGACTAGCGGGGCCGAGACCCAGTACTTC.

V gene TRBV7-2 combines with J gene TRBJ2-3, with TRBD2 matching 9 bases. This CDR3 has 16 amino acids. CDR1 and CDR2 from the germline V gene are SGHTA and FQGNSA. Trimming at V came to 3 bases and at J to 4 bases, leaving 8 bases not matched to a gene. In DNA form, the CDR3 reads TGTGCCAGCAGCTTCGGACTAGCGAGTGTAGCAGATACGCAGTATTTT. Translating gives CASSFGLASVADTQYF.

This chain uses TRBV6-5 with TRBJ2-7; 9 nucleotides agree with TRBD1. The germline V gene encodes CDR1 MNHEY and CDR2 SVGAGI. With V trimmed by 5 bases and J by 3 bases, 5 bases remained unmatched. This CDR3 contains 14 residues. The CDR3 loop reads CASSKGQGGYEQYV. The CDR3 bases are TGTGCCAGCAGTAAGGGACAGGGAGGCTACGAGCAGTACGTC.

The chain has TRBV7-6 and TRBJ2-2; no firm D call. This CDR3 region has 13 residues. Germline CDR1 is SGHVS and CDR2 is FNYEAQ. V lost 2 bases to trimming and J lost 6 bases, with 7 bases between them. The DNA for the CDR3 is TGTGCCAGCAGCTTACTCTTAGCCGGGGAGCTGTTTTTT. Translating gives CASSLLLAGELFF.

This CDR3 is CASSVGTGRGYEQYF. The CDR3 DNA follows: TGTGCCAGTAGTGTGGGGACGGGCAGGGGCTACGAGCAGTACTTC. The gene calls are TRBV19 and TRBJ2-7; possible D gene TRBD1, 6 bases. V gave up 5 bases and J gave up 3 bases, with 17 bases separating them. The length of the CDR3 is 15 residues. Germline assignment: CDR1 LNHDA and CDR2 SQIVND (reference sequence).

Concerning this clone itself: The junction departs from the called germline gene at one end, perhaps through a read error. The chain combines TRBV6-5 with TRBJ2-1; the match to TRBD1 covers 8 bases. The CDR3 length is 14 residues. Germline V lookup: CDR1 MNHEY, CDR2 SVGAGI. CDR3 residues: CTSSLGTGYNEQFF. For the CDR3, the DNA is TGTACCAGCAGTCTCGGGACAGGTTACAATGAGCAGTTCTTC.

The chain carries TRBV6-1 and TRBJ1-5, with D tentatively TRBD1 (6 bases). The CDR3 is 16 amino acids. Trimming removed 0 bases from V and 5 bases from J, with 14 bases in between. Germline loops: CDR1 MNHNS, CDR2 SASEGT. Here the CDR3 reads CASSEALQGSHQPQHF. The CDR3, as DNA: TGTGCCAGCAGTGAAGCCCTACAGGGATCACATCAGCCCCAGCATTTT.

This clone was observed once. The V and J genes are TRBV5-8 and TRBJ2-7; 8 bases line up with TRBD2. Germline V gene lookup returns CDR1 SGHTS and CDR2 YDEGEE. This CDR3 has 14 amino acids. V was clipped by 1 base and J by 3 bases; unmatched bases: 3. The CDR3: CASSLSGSFYEQYF. DNA for the CDR3: TGTGCCAGCAGCTTGAGCGGGAGCTTCTACGAGCAGTACTTC.

This chain links TRBV10-3 with TRBJ2-1; no clear D. The V end was cut by 2 bases, the J end by 4 bases, with 9 bases between. CDR3 length equals 14 residues. CDR1 is ENHRY, CDR2 SYGVKD, per germline. This chain's CDR3 is CAISEPSLYNEQFF. The CDR3 nucleotides are TGTGCCATCAGTGAGCCCAGTCTTTACAATGAGCAGTTCTTC.

This clone is medium-sized by share. The rearrangement uses TRBV4-2 and TRBJ2-5; tentatively, D is TRBD1 (5 bases). V was shortened by 1 base and J by 4 bases, with 10 bases between the two germline ends. Per the germline V gene, CDR1 is LGHNA and CDR2 is YNFKEQ. This CDR3 has 14 residues. The CDR3, as DNA: TGTGCCAGCAGCCAAGTCAGGGCTGGAGAGACCCAGTACTTC. Translating it yields CASSQVRAGETQYF.

The chain uses TRBV5-4 and TRBJ2-2; weak D call: TRBD2 (6 bases). The V gene's germline CDR1 is SGHNT and CDR2 YYREEE (reference sequence). V lost 6 bases, J lost 2 bases, and 17 bases lay in between. The CDR3 is made up of 16 amino acids. The CDR3 DNA sequence: TGTGCCAGCAACCGGGATTGGGGGACTAACACCGGGGAGCTGTTTTTT. Its protein product is CASNRDWGTNTGELFF.

The V call is TRBV2, the J call TRBJ1-1; TRBD1 aligns across 8 bases. The ends lost 5 bases at V and 0 bases at J; junction bases unmatched: 5. Germline CDR1 is SNHLY and CDR2 is FYNNEI. The CDR3 has 15 residues. The CDR3 coding sequence is TGTGCCAGCAGTCCCCAGACAGGGGTGAACACTGAAGCTTTCTTT. Protein product: CASSPQTGVNTEAFF.